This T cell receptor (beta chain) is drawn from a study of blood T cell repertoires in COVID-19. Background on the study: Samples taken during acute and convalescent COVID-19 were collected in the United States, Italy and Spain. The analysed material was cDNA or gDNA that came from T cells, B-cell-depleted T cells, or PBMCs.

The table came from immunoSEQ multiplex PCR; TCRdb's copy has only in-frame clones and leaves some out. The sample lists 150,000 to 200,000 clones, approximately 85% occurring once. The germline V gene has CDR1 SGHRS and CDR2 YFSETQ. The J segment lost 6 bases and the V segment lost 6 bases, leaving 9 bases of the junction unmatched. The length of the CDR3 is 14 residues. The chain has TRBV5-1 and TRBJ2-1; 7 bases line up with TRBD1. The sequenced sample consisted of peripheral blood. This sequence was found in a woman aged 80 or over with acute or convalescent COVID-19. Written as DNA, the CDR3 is TGCGCCAGCACCACAATAAGGGGGCTCAATGAGCAGTTCTTC. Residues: CASTTIRGLNEQFF.